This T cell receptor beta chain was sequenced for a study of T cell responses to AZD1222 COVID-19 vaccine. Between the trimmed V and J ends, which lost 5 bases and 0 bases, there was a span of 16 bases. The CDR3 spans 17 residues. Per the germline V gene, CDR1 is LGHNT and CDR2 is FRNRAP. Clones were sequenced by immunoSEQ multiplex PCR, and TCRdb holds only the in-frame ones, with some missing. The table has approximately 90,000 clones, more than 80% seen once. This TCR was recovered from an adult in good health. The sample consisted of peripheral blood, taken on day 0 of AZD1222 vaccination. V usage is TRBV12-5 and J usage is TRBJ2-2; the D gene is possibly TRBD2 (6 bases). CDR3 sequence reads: CASGIRLVGANTGELFF. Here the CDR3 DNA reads TGTGCTAGTGGTATTAGACTAGTAGGGGCGAACACCGGGGAGCTGTTTTTT.